The 23 T cell receptor beta chains reported below all come from one sample, sequenced in a study of shared clonotypes between healthy human individuals. Clones were sequenced by immunoSEQ multiplex PCR, and TCRdb holds only the in-frame ones, with some missing. Of more than 1.2 million clones listed, just under 99% are singletons. The material sequenced was naive CD4+ T cells sorted from blood. Specified subset: CD45RA+ positively selected. The receptors stem from a man aged 30 to 39 in good health.

The chain has TRBV13 and TRBJ1-3, with 8 nucleotides matching TRBD1. CDR1 and CDR2 (germline): PRHDT, FYEKMQ (reference sequence). J lost 0 bases, V lost 3 bases, and 4 bases had no gene match. The CDR3 is made up of 16 amino acids. The CDR3 sequence: CASSLGQANSGNTIYF. The CDR3 DNA follows: TGTGCCAGCAGCTTGGGACAGGCGAACTCTGGAAACACCATATATTTT.

The rearrangement joins TRBV19 to TRBJ1-2; maybe TRBD1 (5 bases). CDR3 length: 13 residues. The germline V and J ends were trimmed by 4 bases and 6 bases, with 12 bases remaining between them. Germline CDR1 is LNHDA and CDR2 is SQIVND (reference sequence). In DNA, the CDR3 is TGTGCCAGTAGTAAGCAGGGAGTGAATGGCTACACCTTC. As protein: CASSKQGVNGYTF.

The rearrangement joins TRBV10-3 to TRBJ2-3; D not certain. V lost 7 bases and J 0 bases, leaving 11 bases between the germline ends. CDR1 is ENHRY, CDR2 SYGVKD, per germline. This CDR3 is built from 14 residues. The DNA of the CDR3 is TGTGCCATCAAAATTTTCGTAAGCACAGATACGCAGTATTTT. Translating it yields CAIKIFVSTDTQYF.

The chain combines TRBV19 with TRBJ1-5; D remains unclear. Germline values: CDR1 LNHDA, CDR2 SQIVND (reference sequence). Between the trimmed V and J ends, which lost 4 bases and 1 base, there was a span of 14 bases. This CDR3 is built from 16 residues. CDR3 nucleotides: TGTGCCAGTAGTACAGTACTCGGACCGAGCAATCAGCCCCAGCATTTT. Translating it yields CASSTVLGPSNQPQHF.

This chain joins TRBV4-3 and TRBJ2-7; perhaps TRBD1 as D (6 bases). With 3 bases removed from V and 0 bases from J, the gap between germline ends came to 15 bases. The CDR3 totals 16 residues. Germline-derived CDR1 and CDR2 are LGHNA and YSLEER. CDR3: CASSHVDRRSSYEQYF. CDR3 nucleotide sequence: TGCGCCAGCAGCCACGTAGACAGGCGCAGCTCCTACGAGCAGTACTTC.

The chain couples TRBV7-2 to TRBJ1-2; D not certain. Between the trimmed V and J ends, which lost 1 base and 4 bases, there was a span of 22 bases. Germline values: CDR1 SGHTA, CDR2 FQGNSA. The CDR3 is made up of 18 amino acids. CDR3 DNA: TGTGCCAGCAGCTTAGGTTCCACTCTAGGACTGGGATCCTATGGCTACACCTTC. This translates into CASSLGSTLGLGSYGYTF. Full variable domain (outside the CDR3, taken from reference TRBV7-2 and TRBJ1-2): GAGVSQSPSNKVTEKGKDVELRCDPISGHTALYWYRQSLGQGLEFLIYFQGNSAPDKSGLPSDRFSAERTGGSVSTLTIQRTQQEDSAVYLCASSLGSTLGLGSYGYTFGSGTRLTVV.

CDR3 region: CASNREVGTDTQYF. The DNA of the CDR3 is TGTGCCAGTAACAGGGAGGTGGGCACAGATACGCAGTATTTT. The rearrangement joins TRBV19 to TRBJ2-3; D possibly uses TRBD1 or TRBD2 (6 bases each). With 7 bases removed from V and 1 base from J, the gap between germline ends came to 12 bases. Germline V CDR1 and CDR2: LNHDA, SQIVND (reference sequence). The CDR3 has 14 amino acids.

The chain carries TRBV28 and TRBJ1-5; TRBD1 is a possible D gene (5 bases). This CDR3 is 14 amino acids long. The ends were cut back, 5 bases at V and 1 base at J, with 9 bases in the middle. Germline-derived CDR1 and CDR2 are MDHEN and SYDVKM. CDR3 sequence: CASSKPGSNQPQHF. DNA for the CDR3: TGTGCCAGCAGTAAACCAGGGAGCAATCAGCCCCAGCATTTT.

The J gene is TRBJ1-5, the V gene TRBV19, with D possibly being TRBD1 (6 bases). Germline V gene lookup returns CDR1 LNHDA and CDR2 SQIVND (reference sequence). The CDR3 is 14 amino acids. V was shortened by 8 bases and J by 0 bases, with 11 bases between the two germline ends. DNA for the CDR3: TGTGCCAGTCGGACAGTCTATAGCAATCAGCCCCAGCATTTT. Residues: CASRTVYSNQPQHF.

V usage is TRBV7-6 and J usage is TRBJ1-5; the D gene is possibly TRBD1 (6 bases). V was pared by 5 bases and J by 5 bases, with 13 bases between. Per germline, CDR1 SGHVS and CDR2 FNYEAQ. CDR3 length: 14 amino acids. The CDR3 DNA follows: TGTGCCAGCAGCGAAAATTGGGGGCATCAGCCCCAGCATTTT. Translated: CASSENWGHQPQHF.

The rearrangement uses TRBV28 and TRBJ2-1; D ambiguous. Germline loops: CDR1 MDHEN, CDR2 SYDVKM. This CDR3 has 17 amino acids. V lost 4 bases and J 0 bases, leaving 16 bases between the germline ends. The CDR3 protein is CASSSLSWGRSYNEQFF. CDR3 bases: TGTGCCAGCAGTTCCCTTTCATGGGGTCGCTCCTACAATGAGCAGTTCTTC.

The chain employs TRBV7-8 and TRBJ2-7; TRBD1 is a possible D gene (6 bases). V lost 0 bases and J lost 4, with 16 bases in between. CDR1 is SGHVS, CDR2 FQNEAQ, per germline. The CDR3 extends over 16 amino acids. As DNA, the CDR3 is TGTGCCAGCAGCTTAGCGGGGACACTAATAGAGTACGAGCAGTACTTC. Translation gives CASSLAGTLIEYEQYF.

The CDR3 loop reads CASSQDPRPSGRAGGEQFF. In DNA form, the CDR3 reads TGCGCCAGCAGCCAAGATCCTCGACCCAGCGGGAGGGCCGGGGGTGAGCAGTTCTTC. The chain combines TRBV4-3 with TRBJ2-1; 10 positions match TRBD2. The CDR3 covers 19 residues. V gave up 0 bases and J gave up 9 bases; unmatched junction bases: 17. The V gene's germline CDR1 is LGHNA and CDR2 YSLEER.

As regards this clone: The same CDR3 can be traced to other DNA sequences in this sample. The chain joins TRBV9 to TRBJ2-5; TRBD2 aligns across 12 bases. This CDR3 region has 16 residues. V was pared by 0 bases and J by 4 bases, with 4 bases of the junction left unmatched. Per the germline V gene, CDR1 is SGDLS and CDR2 is YYNGEE. CDR3: CASSVDPSGRGETQYF. DNA of the CDR3: TGTGCCAGCAGCGTAGACCCTAGCGGGAGGGGAGAGACCCAGTACTTC.

DNA of the CDR3: TGTGCCAGCAGTGAATTAGTGGCAGGGACTTCGGAAAAACTGTTTTTT. Residues: CASSELVAGTSEKLFF. This chain joins TRBV6-1 and TRBJ1-4, with D perhaps TRBD1 (5 bases). V was cut by 2 bases and J by 8 bases, with 18 bases left in between. This CDR3 is built from 16 residues. CDR1 and CDR2 from the germline V gene are MNHNS and SASEGT.

The J gene is TRBJ2-1, the V gene TRBV2, with a tentative D call TRBD1 (7 bases). In germline, CDR1 is SNHLY, CDR2 FYNNEI. The CDR3 spans 15 residues. V was shortened by 3 bases and J by 1 base, with 10 bases between the two germline ends. The chain's CDR3 is CASSDQGGSYNEQFF. DNA for the CDR3: TGTGCCAGCAGTGATCAGGGGGGTTCCTACAATGAGCAGTTCTTC.

This chain uses TRBV6-1 with TRBJ1-1; 7 bases match TRBD1. Looked up from germline, CDR1 is MNHNS and CDR2 is SASEGT. The CDR3 spans 14 residues. The J segment lost 4 bases and the V segment lost 7 bases, leaving 9 bases of the junction unmatched. Written as DNA, the CDR3 is TGTGCCAGCAACCCCACAAGGGGGCGCACTGAAGCTTTCTTT. Translation gives CASNPTRGRTEAFF.

The J gene is TRBJ2-1, the V gene TRBV29-1, with 8 positions matching TRBD1. J lost 6 bases, V lost 7 bases, and 11 bases had no gene match. Per the germline V gene, CDR1 is SQVTM and CDR2 is ANQGSEA. The CDR3 spans 14 residues. CDR3 sequence reads: CSGKGPRGLNEQFF. CDR3 coding DNA: TGCAGCGGGAAGGGTCCCAGGGGGCTCAATGAGCAGTTCTTC.

The J gene is TRBJ1-2, the V gene TRBV6-5, with D perhaps matching TRBD1 (5 bases). Germline V gene lookup returns CDR1 MNHEY and CDR2 SVGAGI. The CDR3 loop spans 12 amino acids. V was trimmed by 9 bases and J by 5 bases, leaving 13 bases between them. The CDR3 protein is CASRGTRYGYTF. The CDR3 DNA is TGTGCCAGTAGGGGTACGAGATATGGCTACACCTTC.

Turning to this clone: The sample carries other DNA sequences with the same CDR3. The chain couples TRBV7-3 to TRBJ2-6; unclear D gene. Trimming pared 2 bases from V and 1 base from J, leaving 3 bases between. Germline values: CDR1 SGHTA, CDR2 FQGTGA. The CDR3 totals 14 residues. The DNA for the CDR3 is TGTGCCAGCAGCTTAGGATCTGGGGCCAACGTCCTGACTTTC. It is translated as CASSLGSGANVLTF.

The chain has TRBV18 and TRBJ2-7; D perhaps matches TRBD1 (5 bases). The CDR3 loop spans 11 amino acids. Germline CDR1 reads KGHSH; CDR2 reads LQKENI. V lost 5 bases and J 7 bases, leaving 9 bases between the germline ends. The CDR3 DNA reads TGTGCCAGCTCATGGGGCTCGGAGCAGTACTTC. This encodes CASSWGSEQYF.

The V and J genes are TRBV4-1 and TRBJ1-2; 9 bases agree with TRBD1. V trimming: 4 bases; J trimming: 8 bases; junction bases outside the gene matches: 14. Germline V CDR1 and CDR2: MGHRA, YSYEKL. This CDR3 has 16 amino acids. CDR3 DNA sequence: TGCGCCAGCAGCCCTCAGGAGACAGGGGGGCGGGCGGGCTACACCTTC. Its protein product is CASSPQETGGRAGYTF.

The chain employs TRBV28 and TRBJ2-3; D ambiguous. This CDR3 comprises 13 residues. V dropped 3 bases and J dropped 4 bases, with 8 bases sitting between them. Germline-derived CDR1 and CDR2 are MDHEN and SYDVKM. The CDR3 sequence is CASSLTSPDTQYF. CDR3 sequence (DNA): TGTGCCAGCAGTTTGACGAGCCCAGATACGCAGTATTTT.